The 18 T cell receptor beta chains in this list originate from one sample, sequenced in a study of beta chain features in type 1 diabetes. Since all of the isolated RNA was reverse transcribed, expressed TCRB transcripts were what got sequenced. Some clones are missing from TCRdb's copy, which holds only in-frame ones; the method was immunoSEQ multiplex PCR. In the table there are 680,000 or so clones, roughly a sixth of which are singletons. Input material: naive CD4+ T cells from blood. These receptors were taken from a man younger than 35 in good health.

This clone was observed a few times. The chain carries TRBV7-9 and TRBJ2-5; 12 positions match TRBD1. Unmatched junction bases numbered 7, after V lost 3 bases and J lost 5 bases. The CDR3 is made up of 16 amino acids. The germline V gene has CDR1 SEHNR and CDR2 FQNEAQ (reference sequence). The CDR3 sequence is CASSFRDRGLLETQYF. The CDR3, as DNA: TGTGCCAGCAGCTTTCGGGACAGGGGGCTTTTGGAGACCCAGTACTTC.

The rearrangement uses TRBV7-9 and TRBJ1-4; no reliable D call. Germline V lookup: CDR1 SEHNR, CDR2 FQNEAQ (reference sequence). CDR3 length: 11 amino acids. Deletions cut 1 base from V and 13 bases from J, with 7 bases between. DNA for the CDR3: TGTGCCAGCAGCTTAGAGACAATACTGTTTTTT. The encoded protein is CASSLETILFF.

This chain joins TRBV6-5 and TRBJ2-1, with 9 bases lining up with TRBD1. The CDR3 length is 13 residues. CDR1 and CDR2 (germline): MNHEY, SVGAGI. This chain's CDR3 is CVTRGQGRFEQFF. Here the CDR3 DNA reads TGTGTCACAAGGGGACAGGGTAGGTTTGAGCAGTTCTTC.

This clone came up a few times. Other DNA sequences of this sample code for an identical CDR3. The chain uses TRBV5-1 and TRBJ2-7; 8 bases line up with TRBD2. This CDR3 has 15 residues. CDR1 is SGHRS, CDR2 YFSETQ, per germline. After removal of 0 bases from V and 4 bases from J, the junction contained 6 bases not matched to a gene. CDR3 sequence: CASSLEAGGRYEQYF. The CDR3 coding sequence is TGCGCCAGCAGCTTGGAGGCGGGAGGACGATACGAGCAGTACTTC.

This clone was observed a handful of times. V usage is TRBV28 and J usage is TRBJ2-7, with D hard to call. Germline CDR1 is MDHEN and CDR2 is SYDVKM. CDR3 length equals 14 residues. V shed 7 bases and J shed 3 bases, with 16 bases lying between them. The CDR3 loop is CASKVASPFYEQYF. In DNA form, the CDR3 reads TGTGCCAGCAAGGTGGCCAGCCCTTTCTACGAGCAGTACTTC. Based on the CDR3 plus reference TRBV28 and TRBJ2-7, the full variable domain is DVKVTQSSRYLVKRTGEKVFLECVQDMDHENMFWYRQDPGLGLRLIYFSYDVKMKEKGDIPEGYSVSREKKERFSLILESASTNQTSMYLCASKVASPFYEQYFGPGTRLTVT.

A few counts support this clone. The chain employs TRBV18 and TRBJ2-7; weak D call: TRBD1 (6 bases). CDR1 KGHSH and CDR2 LQKENI come from the germline V gene. The CDR3 has 14 residues. The V end lost 3 bases, the J end lost 6 bases, and 15 bases lay between the germline ends. The CDR3 protein is CASSPDRSSGEQYF. The DNA for the CDR3 is TGTGCCAGCTCACCCGACAGGTCGTCGGGCGAGCAGTACTTC.

Of note for this clone: The sample contains more than one DNA sequence encoding this CDR3. The chain is built from TRBV6-1 and TRBJ1-4, with D tentatively TRBD1 (6 bases). This CDR3 comprises 14 residues. Trimming stripped 6 bases from V and 2 bases from J, with 10 bases between. Per germline, CDR1 MNHNS and CDR2 SASEGT. The CDR3 coding sequence is TGTGCCAGCAGAGAGGGGGGGACTAATGAAAAACTGTTTTTT. Protein product: CASREGGTNEKLFF.

In its sample, this clone was seen a few times. In nucleotides, the CDR3 is TGTGCCAGCAGCGTAGAGTTTTCAGTGACGGGGGCCCAGTACTTC. Amino acid sequence: CASSVEFSVTGAQYF. The chain recombines TRBV9 with TRBJ2-5; the D gene is possibly TRBD2 (6 bases). The length of the CDR3 is 15 residues. V lost 0 bases, J lost 9 bases, and 18 bases lay in between. Germline loops: CDR1 SGDLS, CDR2 YYNGEE.

This clone appeared a few times. This chain links TRBV7-2 with TRBJ1-5, with no clear D. The CDR3 spans 15 residues. Germline lookup yields CDR1 SGHTA and CDR2 FQGNSA. V dropped 3 bases and J dropped 3 bases, with 12 bases sitting between them. DNA of the CDR3: TGTGCCAGCAGCTTTAGCATGGATAACAATCAGCCCCAGCATTTT. It yields the protein CASSFSMDNNQPQHF.

The table lists this clone with a few counts. The rearrangement links TRBV25-1 to TRBJ2-6, with a tentative D call TRBD2 (6 bases). CDR1 MGHDK and CDR2 SYGVNS come from the germline V gene. Trimming cost V 9 bases and J 8 bases, with 14 bases left between them. The CDR3 sequence is 13 residues long. The CDR3 region is CASRESGSNVLTF. The CDR3 DNA reads TGTGCCAGTAGGGAGAGCGGGTCCAACGTCCTGACTTTC.

This chain links TRBV25-1 with TRBJ2-7; 8 bases are shared with TRBD1. This CDR3 has 16 amino acids. V lost 1 base to trimming and J lost 1 base; unmatched junction nucleotides: 6. CDR1 is MGHDK and CDR2 is SYGVNS in the germline V gene. CDR3 nucleotides: TGTGCCAGCAGTGAATCCCGGACAGGGCCATCCTACGAGCAGTACTTC. It is translated as CASSESRTGPSYEQYF.

In its sample, this clone was seen once. The gene calls are TRBV18 and TRBJ1-2; D remains ambiguous. This CDR3 region has 14 residues. V was cut by 1 base and J by 4 bases, with 10 bases left in between. Germline V gives CDR1 KGHSH, CDR2 LQKENI. This chain's CDR3 is CASSPQILGYGYTF. The CDR3 DNA reads TGTGCCAGCTCACCACAAATTCTGGGCTATGGCTACACCTTC.

The chain has TRBV5-1 and TRBJ1-1; D is uncertain. The CDR3 contains 14 residues. The germline V gene has CDR1 SGHRS and CDR2 YFSETQ. V was shortened by 5 bases and J by 0 bases, with 11 bases between the two germline ends. The CDR3 nucleotides are TGCGCCAGCAGTTCCAGCGGGATGAACACTGAAGCTTTCTTT. This encodes CASSSSGMNTEAFF.

V and J are TRBV27 and TRBJ2-3, with D maybe TRBD2 (6 bases). The ends were cut back, 6 bases at V and 7 bases at J, with 17 bases in the middle. This CDR3 spans 14 amino acids. Germline V lookup: CDR1 MNHEY, CDR2 SMNVEV (reference sequence). DNA of the CDR3: TGTGCCAGCAGCCTTCGTCCGGGGGAGAATACGCAGTATTTT. Translating gives CASSLRPGENTQYF.

V is TRBV29-1 and J is TRBJ2-5; 8 bases agree with TRBD2. Germline V gives CDR1 SQVTM, CDR2 ANQGSEA. The CDR3 loop spans 15 amino acids. V lost 2 bases, J lost 0 bases, and 5 bases stayed unmatched. CDR3 amino acids: CSVERTGGNQETQYF. The CDR3 DNA follows: TGCAGCGTTGAAAGGACGGGAGGGAACCAAGAGACCCAGTACTTC.

DNA for the CDR3: TGTGCCAGCAGCGTAGCTTCACAGACTAGCACAGATACGCAGTATTTT. Amino acids: CASSVASQTSTDTQYF. V and J are TRBV9 and TRBJ2-3; D is unclear. Germline CDR1 reads SGDLS; CDR2 reads YYNGEE. CDR3 length: 16 amino acids. V lost 0 bases and J lost 0, with 11 bases in between.

This clone was counted between two and nine times. The rearrangement links TRBV14 to TRBJ2-5; D may correspond to TRBD1 or TRBD2 (5 bases each). V dropped 2 bases and J dropped 9 bases, with 19 bases sitting between them. The CDR3 runs 15 residues. The V gene's germline CDR1 is SGHDN and CDR2 FVKESK. The CDR3 coding sequence is TGTGCCAGCAGCCAAAGGATGACAGTCGGGGCCCCCCAGTACTTC. Protein: CASSQRMTVGAPQYF.

A few counts support this clone. The genes are TRBV4-3 and TRBJ2-5; D perhaps matches TRBD2 (5 bases). CDR1 is LGHNA, CDR2 YSLEER, per germline. V was trimmed by 0 bases and J by 0 bases, leaving 8 bases between them. The CDR3 runs 15 residues. CDR3: CASSQDRGYQETQYF. The CDR3 DNA is TGCGCCAGCAGCCAAGACCGGGGTTACCAAGAGACCCAGTACTTC.